A selection of T cell receptor beta chains follows, all from one sample in a study of radiotherapy plus CTLA-4 blockade in lung cancer. Repertoires were generated with immunoSEQ multiplex PCR, while TCRdb's copy carries only in-frame clones and drops some. In the table there are roughly 40,000 clones, about four fifths of which are singletons. Source: peripheral blood, taken from a patient treated with radiotherapy plus ipilimumab. Every receptor here comes from a human donor with non-small cell lung cancer that progressed on radiotherapy plus ipilimumab. Each CDR3 is given without its conserved first and last residue. A D gene is named only where the DNA matches it firmly.

TRBJ2-1 | TRBD2 | 13 | TRBV11-2 | ASSWELAGEDEQF
TRBJ2-5 | - | 11 | TRBV19 | ASSIGAQETQY
TRBJ2-2 | TRBD2 | 16 | TRBV19 | ASTSRLAERMNTGELF
TRBJ2-2 | TRBD1 | 13 | TRBV9 | ASSEQGANTGELF
TRBJ2-4 | - | 13 | TRBV7-8 | ASSTVVGGLYIQY
TRBJ1-6 | - | 15 | TRBV4-1 | ASSQDFGASGGSPLH
TRBJ2-2 | TRBD2 | 15 | TRBV10-3 | AISDGGLAANTGELF
TRBJ1-6 | - | 14 | TRBV2 | ASIRTGTTRNSPLH
TRBJ1-5 | TRBD1 | 14 | TRBV19 | ASSIFGTGSNQPQH
TRBJ1-2 | - | 8 | TRBV6-1 | ASSRYGYT
TRBJ2-3 | - | 11 | TRBV19 | ASSERLIDTQY
TRBJ2-3 | TRBD2 | 13 | TRBV9 | ASSVGGGLQDAQY
TRBJ2-7 | TRBD1 | 14 | TRBV5-4 | ASSLTPGTGPYEQY
TRBJ2-5 | - | 13 | TRBV7-2 | ASSVTGTFQETQY
TRBJ2-5 | TRBD1 | 16 | TRBV4-2 | ASSQDLLSQGGRETQY
TRBJ2-3 | TRBD2 | 13 | TRBV4-2 | ASSQLAGVSSTQY
TRBJ2-3 | TRBD2 | 17 | TRBV27 | ASRTPTLTTSGGTDTQY
TRBJ2-7 | - | 13 | TRBV6-5 | ASRYIGTPLGAQY
TRBJ2-7 | TRBD1 | 13 | TRBV6-6 | ASRPTGDRPYEQY
TRBJ2-7 | TRBD1 | 11 | TRBV6-1 | ASRQTGGPEQY
TRBJ1-2 | - | 11 | TRBV21-1 | ASSKGDRGPYT
TRBJ1-1 | TRBD1 | 14 | TRBV18 | ASSPQGQVLVTEAF
TRBJ2-7 | - | 13 | TRBV27 | ASSLSAGNTYEQY
TRBJ2-7 | - | 11 | TRBV4-3 | ASSLNRAYEQY
TRBJ2-3 | TRBD1 | 14 | TRBV5-6 | ASSRGTGVRTDTQY
TRBJ2-3 | TRBD2 | 14 | TRBV4-3 | ASSNSGGLATDTQY
TRBJ2-7 | TRBD1 | 11 | TRBV2 | ASSTGALIEQY
TRBJ2-3 | - | 13 | TRBV2 | ARGGANHFTDTQY
TRBJ2-5 | - | 12 | TRBV9 | ASSPNGWQETQY